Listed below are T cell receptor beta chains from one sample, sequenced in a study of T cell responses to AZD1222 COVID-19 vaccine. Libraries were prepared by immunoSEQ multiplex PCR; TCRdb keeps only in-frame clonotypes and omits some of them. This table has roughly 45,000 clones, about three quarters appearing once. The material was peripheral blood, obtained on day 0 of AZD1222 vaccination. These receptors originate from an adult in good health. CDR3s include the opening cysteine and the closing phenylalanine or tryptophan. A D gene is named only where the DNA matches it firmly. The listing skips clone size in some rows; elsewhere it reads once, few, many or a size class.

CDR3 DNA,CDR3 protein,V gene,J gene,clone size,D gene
TGCAGCGTTGAAGAGCTTAGCAATGAGCAGTTCTTC,CSVEELSNEQFF,TRBV29-1,TRBJ2-1,NA,NA
TGTGCCAGCAGTGAATTAGTAGCGGGAGGGCCTGTCACCGGGGAGCTGTTTTTT,CASSELVAGGPVTGELFF,TRBV6-1,TRBJ2-2,NA,TRBD2
TGTGCCAGAATACACTGGGCCAGGGTAGATGGCTACACCTTC,CARIHWARVDGYTF,TRBV3-1/TRBV3-2,TRBJ1-2,NA,NA
TGTGCCAGCAGCCAGGGGACAGTAGAGACCCAGTACTTC,CASSQGTVETQYF,TRBV5-4,TRBJ2-5,NA,TRBD1
TGTGCCAGCAGCCATATAGAGGGGGCGGATGAAGCTTTCTTT,CASSHIEGADEAFF,TRBV3-1/TRBV3-2,TRBJ1-1,once,TRBD1
TGTGCCAGCAGCTTTCGGACACTCCAAGAGACCCAGTACTTC,CASSFRTLQETQYF,TRBV7-2,TRBJ2-5,NA,NA
TGTGCCACCTACAACGCCGGGGAGCTGTTTTTT,CATYNAGELFF,TRBV15,TRBJ2-2,NA,NA
TGTGCCAGCAGCTTAGGTCTCGGCAGTTCTAACTATGGCTACACCTTC,CASSLGLGSSNYGYTF,TRBV7-9,TRBJ1-2,once,NA
TGTGCCAGCAGCTTAGCCCTGGTCCTTAAGAGCTCCTACAATGAGCAGTTCTTC,CASSLALVLKSSYNEQFF,TRBV7-8,TRBJ2-1,few,NA
TGTGCCAGCAGCCCCGCCGACAGAAGCAATCAGCCCCAGCATTTT,CASSPADRSNQPQHF,TRBV7-2,TRBJ1-5,NA,NA
TGTGCCAGCAGGGACTTCATAGGCTCCACTGAAGCTTTCTTT,CASRDFIGSTEAFF,TRBV6-5,TRBJ1-1,NA,NA
TGCGCCAGCAGCTTAGGAGGACAAACCTACGAGCAGTACTTC,CASSLGGQTYEQYF,TRBV5-1,TRBJ2-7,NA,NA
TGTGCCAGCAGCCCTGGGACAGGGGGGAGCGAGCAGTACTTC,CASSPGTGGSEQYF,TRBV7-2,TRBJ2-7,NA,TRBD1
TGCGCCAGCAGCACCCGACAGGGGCGAAGCACTGAAGCTTTCTTT,CASSTRQGRSTEAFF,TRBV5-1,TRBJ1-1,NA,TRBD1
TGTGCCAGCTCACCAGCCTCAGGGCGGAGGAGCACTGAAGCTTTCTTT,CASSPASGRRSTEAFF,TRBV18,TRBJ1-1,once,NA
TGTGCCTGGAGAATGGGCAGGGAATATGGCTACACCTTC,CAWRMGREYGYTF,TRBV30,TRBJ1-2,NA,NA
TGTGCCAGCAGCCGGGACAGTCAAGAGACCCAGTACTTC,CASSRDSQETQYF,TRBV3-1/TRBV3-2,TRBJ2-5,NA,TRBD1
TGTGCCAGCAGCCAAGACGGGGCCTATGGCTACACCTTC,CASSQDGAYGYTF,TRBV14,TRBJ1-2,once,NA